The source of this T cell receptor (beta chain) is a study of blood T cell repertoires in COVID-19. Some clones are missing from TCRdb's copy, which holds only in-frame ones; the method was immunoSEQ multiplex PCR. This table holds about 380,000 clones, about 85% found once. CDR3 length: 15 amino acids. Trimming removed 4 bases from V and 5 bases from J; junction bases left unmatched: 8. Germline CDR1 MNHEY, CDR2 SVGEGT. Input material: peripheral blood. The sequence was obtained from a woman aged 18-35 years with acute or convalescent COVID-19. The chain employs TRBV6-2 or TRBV6-3 and TRBJ1-5; 7 bases align to TRBD1. The CDR3 bases are TGTGCCAGCAGTTCCACAGGGGCGCGGGATCAGCCCCAGCATTTT. It translates to CASSSTGARDQPQHF.